Shown below are 8 T cell receptor beta chains from a single sample sequenced in a study of metastatic and nonmetastatic thyroid tumors. No patient received treatment before thyroid surgery. TCRdb recomputed clones from the PCR reads via MiXCR. The table has approximately 15,000 clones, roughly a quarter seen once. What was sequenced was tumor tissue. These receptors all come from a female donor with papillary thyroid cancer or a benign thyroid nodule (not recorded which). Some clones in this sample may be carry-over from other donors' samples.

The chain is built from TRBV27 and TRBJ2-3; D is unresolved. CDR3 size: 15 residues. The germline V and J ends were trimmed by 5 bases and 8 bases, with 20 bases remaining between them. Germline CDR1 reads MNHEY; CDR2 reads SMNVEV (reference sequence). This CDR3 is CASSLYMKTSGTQYF. The CDR3 region has the DNA TGTGCCAGCAGTCTCTACATGAAGACGTCAGGTACGCAGTATTTT.

The sample holds one count of this clone. The V and J genes are TRBV7-2 and TRBJ2-5; a possible D gene is TRBD2 (6 bases). The CDR3 loop spans 13 amino acids. Trimming shortened V by 5 bases and J by 4 bases, and 11 bases separated the two germline ends. Germline CDR1 SGHTA, CDR2 FQGNSA. The CDR3 DNA follows: TGTGCCAGCAGCATGGAGGGGCGAGAGACCCAGTACTTC. Protein product: CASSMEGRETQYF.

The V gene is TRBV11-2, the J gene TRBJ2-7; 9 bases are shared with TRBD2. The CDR3 is made up of 16 amino acids. The germline V gene has CDR1 SGHAT and CDR2 FQNNGV. The trim removed 5 bases at V and 0 bases at J, leaving 8 bases unmatched. CDR3: CASSPLSGGHSYEQYF. CDR3 DNA sequence: TGTGCCAGCAGCCCGCTTAGCGGGGGACACTCCTACGAGCAGTACTTC.

This clone came up many times. The rearrangement uses TRBV12-3 or TRBV12-4 and TRBJ2-2, with D perhaps assigned TRBD1 or TRBD2 (5 bases each). V lost 6 bases, J lost 6 bases, and 14 bases lay in between. The CDR3 covers 14 residues. The CDR3 sequence: CASSLNQGPGELFF. Written as DNA, the CDR3 is TGTGCCAGCAGCTTGAATCAGGGACCCGGGGAGCTGTTTTTT.

Ten or more counts support this clone. The chain couples TRBV4-1 to TRBJ1-2; tentative D call: TRBD1 (5 bases). The CDR3 consists of 15 residues. CDR1 and CDR2 (germline): MGHRA, YSYEKL. Trimming stripped 0 bases from V and 3 bases from J, with 11 bases between. The CDR3 DNA reads as TGCGCCAGCAGCCAAGATGAAGGCAGGGACTATGGCTACACCTTC. Protein product: CASSQDEGRDYGYTF.

This clone was observed a handful of times. The chain links TRBV5-1 to TRBJ2-7, with 10 bases identical to TRBD1. With V trimmed by 4 bases and J by 1 base, 17 bases remained unmatched. CDR3 length: 19 amino acids. In germline, CDR1 is SGHRS, CDR2 YFSETQ. CDR3 nucleotide sequence: TGCGCCAGCAGCCCGCATAAGGCAACAGACAGGGGGCGATCCTACGAGCAGTACTTC. Protein: CASSPHKATDRGRSYEQYF.

Of note for this clone: The junction departs from the called germline gene at one end, perhaps through a read error. The chain couples TRBV9 to TRBJ2-3, with D possibly matching TRBD2 (5 bases). The CDR3 spans 14 residues. The germline V gene encodes CDR1 SGDLS and CDR2 YYNGEE. The CDR3 here is CASSGSVVADTQYF. The CDR3 DNA follows: TGTGCCAGCAGCGGTAGCGTGGTCGCAGATACTCAGTATTTT.

This clone was observed at least ten times. The genes are TRBV24-1 and TRBJ1-5; D not certain. Germline loops: CDR1 KGHDR, CDR2 SFDVKD. V was trimmed by 0 bases and J by 6 bases, leaving 5 bases between them. The CDR3 runs to 13 residues. CDR3: CATSDLSGQPQHF. The CDR3 bases are TGTGCCACCAGTGATTTGAGCGGTCAGCCCCAGCATTTT.